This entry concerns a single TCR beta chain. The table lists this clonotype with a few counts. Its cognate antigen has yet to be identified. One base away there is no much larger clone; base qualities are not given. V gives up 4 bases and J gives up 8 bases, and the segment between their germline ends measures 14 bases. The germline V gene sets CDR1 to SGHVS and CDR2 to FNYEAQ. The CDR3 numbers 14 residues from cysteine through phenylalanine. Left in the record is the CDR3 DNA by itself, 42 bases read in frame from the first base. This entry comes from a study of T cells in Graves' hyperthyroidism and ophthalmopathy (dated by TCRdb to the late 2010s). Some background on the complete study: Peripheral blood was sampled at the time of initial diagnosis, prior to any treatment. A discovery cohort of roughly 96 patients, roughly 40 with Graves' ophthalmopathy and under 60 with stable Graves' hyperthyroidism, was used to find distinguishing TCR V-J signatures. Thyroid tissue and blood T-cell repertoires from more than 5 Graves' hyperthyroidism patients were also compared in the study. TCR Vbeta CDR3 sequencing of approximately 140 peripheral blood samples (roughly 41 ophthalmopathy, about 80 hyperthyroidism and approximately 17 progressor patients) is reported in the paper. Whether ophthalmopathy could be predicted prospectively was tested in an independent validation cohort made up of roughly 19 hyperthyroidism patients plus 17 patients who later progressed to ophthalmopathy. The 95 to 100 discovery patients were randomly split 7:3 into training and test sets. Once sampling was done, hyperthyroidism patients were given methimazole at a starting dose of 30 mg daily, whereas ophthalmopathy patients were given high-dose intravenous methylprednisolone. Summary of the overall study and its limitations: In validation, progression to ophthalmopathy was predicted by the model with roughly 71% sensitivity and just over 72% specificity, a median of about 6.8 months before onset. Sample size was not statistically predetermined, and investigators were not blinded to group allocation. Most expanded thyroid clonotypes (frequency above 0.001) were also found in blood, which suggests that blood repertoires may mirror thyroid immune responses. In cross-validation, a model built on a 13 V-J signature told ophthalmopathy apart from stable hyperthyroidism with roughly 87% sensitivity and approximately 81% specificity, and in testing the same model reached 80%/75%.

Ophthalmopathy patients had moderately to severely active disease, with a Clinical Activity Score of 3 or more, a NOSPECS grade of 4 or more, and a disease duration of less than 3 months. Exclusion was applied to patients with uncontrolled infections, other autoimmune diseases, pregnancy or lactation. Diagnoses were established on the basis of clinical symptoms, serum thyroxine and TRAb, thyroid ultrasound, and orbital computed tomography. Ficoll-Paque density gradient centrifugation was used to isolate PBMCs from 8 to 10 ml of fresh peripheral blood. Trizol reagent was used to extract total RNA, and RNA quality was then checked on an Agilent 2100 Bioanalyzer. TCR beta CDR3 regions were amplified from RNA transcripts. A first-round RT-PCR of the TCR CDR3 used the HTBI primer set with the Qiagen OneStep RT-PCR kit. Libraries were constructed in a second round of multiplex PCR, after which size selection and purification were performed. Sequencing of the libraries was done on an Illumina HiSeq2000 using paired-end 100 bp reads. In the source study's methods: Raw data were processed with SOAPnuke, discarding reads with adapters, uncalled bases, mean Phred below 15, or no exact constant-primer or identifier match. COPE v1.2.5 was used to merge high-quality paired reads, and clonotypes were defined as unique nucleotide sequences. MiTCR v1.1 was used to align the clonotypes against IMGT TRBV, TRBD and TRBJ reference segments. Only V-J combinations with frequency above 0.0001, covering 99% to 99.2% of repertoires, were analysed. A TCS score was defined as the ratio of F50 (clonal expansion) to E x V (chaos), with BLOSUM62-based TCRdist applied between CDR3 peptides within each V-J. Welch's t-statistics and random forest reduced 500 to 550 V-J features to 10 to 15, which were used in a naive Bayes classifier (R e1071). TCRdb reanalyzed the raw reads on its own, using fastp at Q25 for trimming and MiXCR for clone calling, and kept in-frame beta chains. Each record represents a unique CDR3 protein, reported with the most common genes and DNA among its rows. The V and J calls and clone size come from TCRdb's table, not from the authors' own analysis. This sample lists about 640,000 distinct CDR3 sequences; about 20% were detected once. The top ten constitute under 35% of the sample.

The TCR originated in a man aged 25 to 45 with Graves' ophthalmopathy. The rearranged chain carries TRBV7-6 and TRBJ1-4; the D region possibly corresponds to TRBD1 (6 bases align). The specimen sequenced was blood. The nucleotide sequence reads TGTGCCAGCAGCTCTACAGGGTCTGGGGAAAAACTGTTTTTT. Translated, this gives CASSSTGSGEKLFF.